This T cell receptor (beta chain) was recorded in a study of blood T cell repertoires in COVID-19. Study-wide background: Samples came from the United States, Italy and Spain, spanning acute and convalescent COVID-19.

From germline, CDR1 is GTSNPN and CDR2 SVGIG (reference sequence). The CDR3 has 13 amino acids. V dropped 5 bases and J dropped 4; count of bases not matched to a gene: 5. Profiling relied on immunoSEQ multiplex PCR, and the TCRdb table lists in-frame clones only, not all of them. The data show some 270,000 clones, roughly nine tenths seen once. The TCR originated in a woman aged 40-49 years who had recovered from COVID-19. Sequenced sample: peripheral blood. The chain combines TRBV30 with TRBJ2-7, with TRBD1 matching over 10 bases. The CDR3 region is CAWHRDRGYEQYF. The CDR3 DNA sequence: TGTGCCTGGCACCGGGACAGGGGTTACGAGCAGTACTTC.